This T cell receptor beta chain was captured by sequencing in a study of OX40 agonist ivuxolimab in advanced cancers. Notes on this clone: No antigen is known for it.

TCRdb keeps only in-frame clones here, not all; method: immunoSEQ multiplex PCR. The table has about 20,000 clones, 83% seen once. V was cut by 3 bases and J by 4 bases, with 15 bases left in between. Germline-derived CDR1 and CDR2 are MDHEN and SYDVKM. This CDR3 has 15 residues. General observations from the study: CD4+ and CD8+ blood T cells expanded clonally by week 6 at 0.1 to 3.0 mg/kg.

The rearrangement uses TRBV28 and TRBJ1-1, with a possible D match to TRBD1 (6 bases). The sample was CD4+ or CD8+ T cells sorted from blood, taken in a trial of the OX40 agonist ivuxolimab. The source of this sequence is an adult with an advanced solid tumor such as melanoma, head and neck, liver or kidney cancer. The CDR3 DNA sequence: TGTGCCAGCAGTTTGACCCCAGGGGTGGCCACTGAAGCTTTCTTT. It specifies CASSLTPGVATEAFF.